The 24 T cell receptor beta chains presented below share a single source sample, sequenced in a study of cytomegalovirus exposure and HLA in healthy donors. The study ran its PCR with 60 Vbeta and 13 Jbeta primers. Some clones are missing from TCRdb's copy, which holds only in-frame ones; the method was immunoSEQ multiplex PCR. There are 120,000 to 150,000 clones in the sample; roughly 66% occur only once, and around 6.3% lies in the top ten. Sequencing was carried out using PBMCs. All receptors come from an older woman in good health and CMV-seronegative.

A few counts support this clone. The rearrangement joins TRBV9 to TRBJ2-5, with TRBD2 matching 12 bases. Trimming cost V 2 bases and J 5 bases; bases outside gene matches: 10. Germline CDR1 reads SGDLS; CDR2 reads YYNGEE. The CDR3 totals 17 residues. CDR3: CASSVRSSGGAQETQYF. Here the CDR3 DNA reads TGTGCCAGCAGCGTCCGATCTAGCGGGGGGGCTCAGGAGACCCAGTACTTC.

This clone appeared a few times. Other DNA variants within this sample encode the same CDR3. The chain uses TRBV20-1 and TRBJ2-5, with a possible D match to TRBD2 (5 bases). With 1 base removed from V and 5 bases from J, the gap between germline ends came to 5 bases. The germline CDR1 and CDR2 sequences are DFQATT and SNEGSKA (reference sequence). This CDR3 has 11 amino acids. The CDR3: CSARAGETQYF. The CDR3 DNA is TGCAGTGCTAGAGCGGGGGAGACCCAGTACTTC.

V usage is TRBV6-5 and J usage is TRBJ2-2; 8 nucleotides agree with TRBD1. The CDR3 is made up of 15 amino acids. V lost 5 bases, J lost 7 bases, and 9 bases stayed unmatched. Germline CDR1 and CDR2: MNHEY and SVGAGI. In nucleotides, the CDR3 is TGTGCCAGCAGTCGGCAGGGGGCGAGGGTCGGGGAGCTGTTTTTT. Amino acids: CASSRQGARVGELFF.

The gene calls are TRBV9 and TRBJ1-3; D call uncertain. Trimming removed 0 bases from V and 0 bases from J, with 13 bases in between. Germline lookup yields CDR1 SGDLS and CDR2 YYNGEE. The CDR3 has 17 residues. In DNA, the CDR3 is TGTGCCAGCAGCGTAGATGCTACGGGAGCCTCTGGAAACACCATATATTTT. This encodes CASSVDATGASGNTIYF.

This chain connects TRBV6-5 to TRBJ2-1, with 7 bases that match TRBD2. This CDR3 is 13 amino acids long. V gave up 6 bases and J gave up 8 bases; unmatched junction bases: 7. Per the germline V gene, CDR1 is MNHEY and CDR2 is SVGAGI. CDR3 residues: CASSPGLDHEQFF. In DNA form, the CDR3 reads TGTGCCAGCAGCCCCGGACTAGATCATGAGCAGTTCTTC.

This chain links TRBV6-4 with TRBJ2-7; 9 bases map to TRBD2. J lost 0 bases, V lost 4 bases, and 7 bases had no gene match. Germline lookup yields CDR1 MRHNA and CDR2 SNTAGT. The CDR3 runs 16 residues. CDR3 protein: CASSGVGTSRSYEQYF. The CDR3 DNA reads TGTGCCAGCAGTGGTGTGGGGACTAGCCGCTCCTACGAGCAGTACTTC.

The genes are TRBV5-1 and TRBJ2-5, with 9 nucleotides matching TRBD2. The CDR3 extends over 14 amino acids. CDR1 is SGHRS, CDR2 YFSETQ, per germline. Trimming cost V 4 bases and J 5 bases; bases outside gene matches: 6. CDR3 sequence (DNA): TGCGCCAGCAGCCGACTAGCGGAGGGGGAGACCCAGTACTTC. It encodes CASSRLAEGETQYF.

V usage is TRBV7-2 and J usage is TRBJ2-3; unclear D gene. Trimming shortened V by 7 bases and J by 4 bases, and 15 bases separated the two germline ends. In germline, CDR1 is SGHTA, CDR2 FQGNSA. The CDR3 has 14 amino acids. CDR3 nucleotide sequence: TGTGCCAGCACCCTGAATAGTCCCCCAGATACGCAGTATTTT. Amino acids: CASTLNSPPDTQYF.

The J gene is TRBJ2-7, the V gene TRBV14; D is uncertain. The CDR3 totals 11 residues. Trimming cost V 1 base and J 6 bases, with 4 bases left between them. From germline, CDR1 is SGHDN and CDR2 FVKESK. CDR3 residues: CASSQAFEQYF. The CDR3 DNA follows: TGTGCCAGCAGCCAAGCTTTCGAGCAGTACTTC. Drawing the rest from reference TRBV14 and TRBJ2-7, the complete variable domain is EAGVTQFPSHSVIEKGQTVTLRCDPISGHDNLYWYRRVMGKEIKFLLHFVKESKQDESGMPNNRFLAERTGGTYSTLKVQPAELEDSGVYFCASSQAFEQYFGPGTRLTVT.

The chain combines TRBV6-5 with TRBJ2-7; 8 bases match TRBD1. V lost 6 bases to trimming and J lost 2 bases; unmatched junction nucleotides: 9. Germline V lookup: CDR1 MNHEY, CDR2 SVGAGI. This CDR3 has 15 amino acids. CDR3 protein: CASSYNSGGPYEQYF. In DNA form, the CDR3 reads TGTGCCAGCAGCTATAACTCAGGGGGCCCCTACGAGCAGTACTTC.

The chain links TRBV6-1 to TRBJ2-5, with D possibly matching TRBD1 (6 bases). Germline CDR1 MNHNS, CDR2 SASEGT. The CDR3 covers 13 residues. Trimming stripped 11 bases from V and 5 bases from J, with 18 bases between. CDR3 nucleotide sequence: TGTGCCGCCGTCGGATGGGGGCGGGAGACCCAGTACTTC. This codes for CAAVGWGRETQYF.

The chain has TRBV7-8 and TRBJ2-2; 9 bases are shared with TRBD2. The CDR3 totals 15 residues. Germline V gene data show CDR1 as SGHVS and CDR2 as FQNEAQ. The V and J ends lost 2 bases and 7 bases, in that order; junction bases with no gene match: 5. The CDR3 DNA is TGTGCCAGCAGCTTATTGCGGACTAGCGTCGGGGAGCTGTTTTTT. Translated: CASSLLRTSVGELFF.

CDR3 DNA sequence: TGTGCCAGCCAGGTCCCCGGCATTGGTGGCTACACCTTC. This gives the protein CASQVPGIGGYTF. The chain carries TRBV6-5 and TRBJ1-2; D not resolved. V was clipped by 8 bases and J by 7 bases, with 17 bases between them. The CDR3 length is 13 residues. CDR1 and CDR2 (germline): MNHEY, SVGAGI.

This clone has only a few counts. The V gene is TRBV6-5, the J gene TRBJ2-3; TRBD2 matches at 9 bases. The CDR3 runs to 13 residues. V dropped 8 bases and J dropped 4; count of bases not matched to a gene: 4. Germline CDR1 MNHEY, CDR2 SVGAGI. The CDR3, as DNA: TGTGCCAGCCGGCGGGGGGGCCCAGATACGCAGTATTTT. Its protein product is CASRRGGPDTQYF.

V usage is TRBV5-5 and J usage is TRBJ1-1; D uncertain. CDR3 size: 13 residues. V lost 2 bases, J lost 4 bases, and 9 bases lay in between. Germline CDR1 is SGHKS and CDR2 is YYEKEE (reference sequence). CDR3 nucleotide sequence: TGTGCCAGCAGCTTTGACTTTGGCACTGAAGCTTTCTTT. Amino acid sequence: CASSFDFGTEAFF.

The chain carries TRBV4-1 and TRBJ1-3; 7 nucleotides agree with TRBD1. The CDR3 runs to 15 residues. The V gene end was trimmed by 2 bases and the J gene end by 9 bases; junction bases not matched to a gene: 10. The germline V gene has CDR1 MGHRA and CDR2 YSYEKL. The CDR3, as DNA: TGCGCCAGCAGCCAACACCGGGACAGCGCGCGCACCATATATTTT. Translation: CASSQHRDSARTIYF.

The table lists this clone with a few counts. V and J are TRBV28 and TRBJ1-1, with D tentatively TRBD1 (5 bases). The CDR3 has 15 amino acids. Trimming removed 6 bases at V and 5 bases at J, with 19 bases between. Germline CDR1 reads MDHEN; CDR2 reads SYDVKM. CDR3 region: CASRLAGRLGTEAFF. The CDR3, as DNA: TGTGCCAGCAGGCTAGCGGGACGCCTGGGAACTGAAGCTTTCTTT. Combining the CDR3 with reference TRBV28 and TRBJ1-1 gives the whole variable domain DVKVTQSSRYLVKRTGEKVFLECVQDMDHENMFWYRQDPGLGLRLIYFSYDVKMKEKGDIPEGYSVSREKKERFSLILESASTNQTSMYLCASRLAGRLGTEAFFGQGTRLTVV.

This clone was picked up a small number of times. V usage is TRBV6-5 and J usage is TRBJ1-1; D possibly corresponds to TRBD1 (6 bases). The V end lost 2 bases, the J end lost 0 bases, and 13 bases lay between the germline ends. CDR3 length: 16 residues. Germline CDR1 MNHEY, CDR2 SVGAGI. DNA for the CDR3: TGTGCCAGCAGTTACGCAGGGGTGGGCCTGAACACTGAAGCTTTCTTT. This sequence encodes CASSYAGVGLNTEAFF.

V and J are TRBV6-5 and TRBJ2-5; no reliable D call. In germline, CDR1 is MNHEY, CDR2 SVGAGI. The length of the CDR3 is 14 residues. V was cut by 8 bases and J by 5 bases, with 18 bases left in between. The CDR3: CASRDFTGQETQYF. The CDR3 DNA is TGTGCCAGCCGCGATTTCACGGGTCAGGAGACCCAGTACTTC.

This clone has just a few counts. The chain combines TRBV7-2 with TRBJ2-3; tentative D call: TRBD1 (5 bases). Germline-derived CDR1 and CDR2 are SGHTA and FQGNSA. This CDR3 region has 15 residues. V was trimmed by 0 bases and J by 1 base, leaving 8 bases between them. This CDR3 is CASSLAGPRTDTQYF. CDR3 DNA: TGTGCCAGCAGCTTAGCGGGGCCCCGCACAGATACGCAGTATTTT.

V usage is TRBV6-1 and J usage is TRBJ1-1; 7 nucleotides align to TRBD1. CDR3 length: 13 amino acids. Unmatched junction bases numbered 11, after V lost 5 bases and J lost 11 bases. CDR1 is MNHNS, CDR2 SASEGT, per germline. Here the CDR3 reads CASSPLLTGVAFF. Written as DNA, the CDR3 is TGTGCCAGCAGTCCCCTACTTACAGGGGTTGCTTTCTTT.

The chain uses TRBV19 and TRBJ2-2; TRBD1 agrees at 8 bases. Germline CDR1 reads LNHDA; CDR2 reads SQIVND (reference sequence). The length of the CDR3 is 15 residues. The ends lost 5 bases at V and 4 bases at J; junction bases unmatched: 6. The CDR3 spells CASSEPDRATGELFF. The CDR3, as DNA: TGTGCCAGTAGTGAGCCGGACAGGGCCACCGGGGAGCTGTTTTTT.

This chain joins TRBV7-2 and TRBJ1-2, with TRBD1 matching 8 bases. Germline loops: CDR1 SGHTA, CDR2 FQGNSA. The CDR3 length is 16 residues. The V and J ends lost 0 bases and 7 bases, in that order; junction bases with no gene match: 10. As DNA, the CDR3 is TGTGCCAGCAGCTTAGCTCAACAGGGGGTAACGGGTGGCTACACCTTC. Translating it yields CASSLAQQGVTGGYTF.

This rearrangement joins TRBV7-9 to TRBJ1-2; TRBD1 agrees at 9 bases. This CDR3 is 13 amino acids long. V shed 5 bases and J 7 bases; nucleotides not matched to a gene: 5. Germline values: CDR1 SEHNR, CDR2 FQNEAQ (reference sequence). CDR3 loop: CASSPQGAVGYTF. The CDR3 nucleotides read TGTGCCAGCAGCCCACAGGGGGCGGTTGGCTACACCTTC.